This T cell receptor beta chain was found in a study of shared clonotypes between healthy human individuals. Study information: CD4 naive cells filled three plates per donor, CD4 memory three, CD8 naive two and CD8 memory one.

The CDR3 has 17 residues. Trimming took off 3 bases at V and 5 bases at J, with 22 bases between the two ends. Germline CDR1 reads MGHRA; CDR2 reads YSYEKL. This clone came up once. TCRdb's copy holds only in-frame clones and misses some; the assay was immunoSEQ multiplex PCR. Here the sample spans millions of clones, about 95% being singletons. The naive CD8 population came from CD45RO-negative cells selected for CCR7, without terminally differentiated effector memory CD45RA+ cells. Sequenced material: naive CD8+ T cells sorted from blood. The V gene is TRBV4-1, the J gene TRBJ2-5, with no clear D. This TCR was sampled from a young man in good health. The CDR3 loop reads CASSQADGLPESETQYF. In DNA, the CDR3 is TGCGCCAGCAGCCAGGCCGACGGGCTTCCGGAGAGCGAGACCCAGTACTTC.